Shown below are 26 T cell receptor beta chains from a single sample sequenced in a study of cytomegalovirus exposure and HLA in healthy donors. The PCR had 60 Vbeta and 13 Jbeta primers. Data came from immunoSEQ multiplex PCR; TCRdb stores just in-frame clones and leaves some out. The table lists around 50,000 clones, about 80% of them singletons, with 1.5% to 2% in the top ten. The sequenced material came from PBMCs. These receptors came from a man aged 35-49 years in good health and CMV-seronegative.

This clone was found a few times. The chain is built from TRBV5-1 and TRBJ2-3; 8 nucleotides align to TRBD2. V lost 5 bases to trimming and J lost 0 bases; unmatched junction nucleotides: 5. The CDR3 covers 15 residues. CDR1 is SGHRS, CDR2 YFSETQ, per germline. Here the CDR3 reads CASSLAGTSTDTQYF. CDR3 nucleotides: TGCGCCAGCAGTTTAGCGGGGACTAGCACAGATACGCAGTATTTT.

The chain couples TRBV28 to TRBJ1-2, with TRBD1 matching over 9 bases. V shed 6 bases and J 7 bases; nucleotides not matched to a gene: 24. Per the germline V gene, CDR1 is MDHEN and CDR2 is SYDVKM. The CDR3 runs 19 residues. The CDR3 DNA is TGTGCCAGCAGCCCCTTGGGAGGGACAGGGTCCTACTCGTCCGCTGGCTACACCTTC. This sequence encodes CASSPLGGTGSYSSAGYTF.

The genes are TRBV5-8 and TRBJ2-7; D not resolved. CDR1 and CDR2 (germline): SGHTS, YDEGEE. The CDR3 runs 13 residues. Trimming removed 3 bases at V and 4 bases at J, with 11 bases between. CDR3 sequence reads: CASSSSETYEQYV. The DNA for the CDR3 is TGTGCCAGCAGCTCCTCCGAGACTTACGAGCAGTACGTC.

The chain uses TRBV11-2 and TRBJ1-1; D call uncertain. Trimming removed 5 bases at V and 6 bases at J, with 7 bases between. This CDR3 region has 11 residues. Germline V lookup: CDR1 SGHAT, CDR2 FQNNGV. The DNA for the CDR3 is TGTGCCAGCAGCCCAGTGTCTGAAGCTTTCTTT. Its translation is CASSPVSEAFF. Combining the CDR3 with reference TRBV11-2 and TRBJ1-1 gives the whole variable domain EAGVAQSPRYKIIEKRQSVAFWCNPISGHATLYWYQQILGQGPKLLIQFQNNGVVDDSQLPKDRFSAERLKGVDSTLKIQPAKLEDSAVYLCASSPVSEAFFGQGTRLTVV.

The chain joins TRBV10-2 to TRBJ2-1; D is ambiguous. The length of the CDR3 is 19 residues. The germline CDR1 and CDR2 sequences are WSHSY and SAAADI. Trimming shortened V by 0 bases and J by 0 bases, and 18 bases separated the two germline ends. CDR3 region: CASSESELTHPSSYNEQFF. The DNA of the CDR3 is TGCGCCAGCAGTGAGTCGGAGTTAACTCATCCGAGCTCCTACAATGAGCAGTTCTTC.

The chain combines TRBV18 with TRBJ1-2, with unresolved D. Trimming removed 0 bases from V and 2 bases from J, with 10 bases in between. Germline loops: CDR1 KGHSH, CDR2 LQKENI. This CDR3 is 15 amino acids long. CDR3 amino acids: CASSPPRTTNYGYTF. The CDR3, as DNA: TGTGCCAGCTCACCACCGAGGACTACGAACTATGGCTACACCTTC. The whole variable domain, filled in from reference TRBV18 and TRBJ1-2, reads NAGVMQNPRHLVRRRGQEARLRCSPMKGHSHVYWYRQLPEEGLKFMVYLQKENIIDESGMPKERFSAEFPKEGPSILRIQQVVRGDSAAYFCASSPPRTTNYGYTFGSGTRLTVV.

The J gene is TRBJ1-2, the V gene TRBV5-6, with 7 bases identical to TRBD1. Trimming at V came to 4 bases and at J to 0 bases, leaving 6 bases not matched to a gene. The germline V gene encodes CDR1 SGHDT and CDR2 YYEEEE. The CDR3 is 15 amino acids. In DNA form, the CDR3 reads TGTGCCAGCAGCGGGACAGTAGCTTCTAACTATGGCTACACCTTC. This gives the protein CASSGTVASNYGYTF.

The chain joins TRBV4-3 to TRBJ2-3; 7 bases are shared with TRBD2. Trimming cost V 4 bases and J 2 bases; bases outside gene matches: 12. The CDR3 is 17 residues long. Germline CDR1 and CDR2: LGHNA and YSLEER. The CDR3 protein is CASSLSPGGANTDTQYF. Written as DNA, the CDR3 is TGCGCCAGCAGCCTATCCCCGGGGGGAGCAAACACAGATACGCAGTATTTT.

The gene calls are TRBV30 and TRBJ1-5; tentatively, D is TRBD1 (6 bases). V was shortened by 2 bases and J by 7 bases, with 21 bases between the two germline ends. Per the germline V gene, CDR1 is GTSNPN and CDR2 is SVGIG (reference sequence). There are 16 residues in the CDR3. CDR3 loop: CAWSTKLRGSRQPQHF. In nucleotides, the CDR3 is TGTGCCTGGAGTACGAAACTCAGGGGCTCAAGACAGCCCCAGCATTTT.

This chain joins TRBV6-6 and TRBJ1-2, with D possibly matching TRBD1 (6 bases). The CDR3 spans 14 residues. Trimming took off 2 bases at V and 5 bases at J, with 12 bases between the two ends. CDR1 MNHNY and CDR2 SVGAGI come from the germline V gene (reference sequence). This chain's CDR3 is CASSYARGGYGYTF. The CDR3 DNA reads TGTGCCAGCAGTTACGCCAGGGGTGGTTATGGCTACACCTTC.

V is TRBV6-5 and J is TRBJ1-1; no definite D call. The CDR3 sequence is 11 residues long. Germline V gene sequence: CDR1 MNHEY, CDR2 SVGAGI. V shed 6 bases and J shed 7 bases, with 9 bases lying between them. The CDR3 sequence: CASSEGVEAFF. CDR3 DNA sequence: TGTGCCAGCAGCGAGGGAGTTGAAGCTTTCTTT.

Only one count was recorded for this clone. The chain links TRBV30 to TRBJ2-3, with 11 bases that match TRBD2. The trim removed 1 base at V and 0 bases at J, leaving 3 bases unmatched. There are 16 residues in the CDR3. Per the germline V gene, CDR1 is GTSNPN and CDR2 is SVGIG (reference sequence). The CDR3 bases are TGTGCCTGGAGTGAACTAGCGGGGGTTAGCACAGATACGCAGTATTTT. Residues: CAWSELAGVSTDTQYF.

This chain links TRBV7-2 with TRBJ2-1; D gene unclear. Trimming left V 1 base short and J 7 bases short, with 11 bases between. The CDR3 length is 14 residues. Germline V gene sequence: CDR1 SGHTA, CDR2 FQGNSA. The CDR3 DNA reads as TGTGCCAGCAGCTTAGGGCTAGTTGTGAATGAGCAGTTCTTC. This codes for CASSLGLVVNEQFF.

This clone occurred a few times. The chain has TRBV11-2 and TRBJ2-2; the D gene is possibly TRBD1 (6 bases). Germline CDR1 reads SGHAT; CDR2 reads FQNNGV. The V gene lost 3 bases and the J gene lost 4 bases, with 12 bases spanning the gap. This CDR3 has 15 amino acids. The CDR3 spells CASSFRQAGTGELFF. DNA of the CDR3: TGTGCCAGCAGCTTTCGACAGGCGGGCACCGGGGAGCTGTTTTTT.

DNA for the CDR3: TGTGCCAGCAGTGAACGGTTGAACACTGAAGCTTTCTTT. Amino acids: CASSERLNTEAFF. The chain joins TRBV2 to TRBJ1-1; no clear D gene. V lost 2 bases and J 0 bases, leaving 4 bases between the germline ends. The CDR3 consists of 13 residues. The germline V gene encodes CDR1 SNHLY and CDR2 FYNNEI.

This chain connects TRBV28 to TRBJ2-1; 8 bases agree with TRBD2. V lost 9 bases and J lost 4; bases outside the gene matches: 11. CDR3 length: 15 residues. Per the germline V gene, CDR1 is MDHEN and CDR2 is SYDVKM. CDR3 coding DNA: TGTGCCAGTGAAAGCGGGGGAACGCGGTACAATGAGCAGTTCTTC. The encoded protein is CASESGGTRYNEQFF. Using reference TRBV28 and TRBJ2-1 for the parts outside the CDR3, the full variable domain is DVKVTQSSRYLVKRTGEKVFLECVQDMDHENMFWYRQDPGLGLRLIYFSYDVKMKEKGDIPEGYSVSREKKERFSLILESASTNQTSMYLCASESGGTRYNEQFFGPGTRLTVL.

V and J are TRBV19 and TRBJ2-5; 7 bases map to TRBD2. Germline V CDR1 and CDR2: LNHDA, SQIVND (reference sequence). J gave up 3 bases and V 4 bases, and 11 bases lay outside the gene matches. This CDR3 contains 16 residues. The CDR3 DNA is TGTGCCAGTAGTACCAAACCCCGGGACTACAAAGAGACCCAGTACTTC. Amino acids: CASSTKPRDYKETQYF.

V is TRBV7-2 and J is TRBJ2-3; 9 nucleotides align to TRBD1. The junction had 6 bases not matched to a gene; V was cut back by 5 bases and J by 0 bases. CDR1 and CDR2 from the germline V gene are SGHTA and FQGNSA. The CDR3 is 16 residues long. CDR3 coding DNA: TGTGCCAGCAGCGGGGGGACAGGGCTAAGCACAGATACGCAGTATTTT. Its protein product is CASSGGTGLSTDTQYF.

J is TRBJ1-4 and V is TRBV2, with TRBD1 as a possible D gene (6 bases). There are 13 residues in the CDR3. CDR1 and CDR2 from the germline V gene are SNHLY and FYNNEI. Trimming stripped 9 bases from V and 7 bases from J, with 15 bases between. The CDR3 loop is CARGGQLAEKLFF. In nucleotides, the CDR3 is TGTGCCAGAGGAGGACAGTTGGCTGAAAAACTGTTTTTT. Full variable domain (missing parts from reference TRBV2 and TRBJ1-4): EPEVTQTPSHQVTQMGQEVILRCVPISNHLYFYWYRQILGQKVEFLVSFYNNEISEKSEIFDDQFSVERPDGSNFTLKIRSTKLEDSAMYFCARGGQLAEKLFFGSGTQLSVL.

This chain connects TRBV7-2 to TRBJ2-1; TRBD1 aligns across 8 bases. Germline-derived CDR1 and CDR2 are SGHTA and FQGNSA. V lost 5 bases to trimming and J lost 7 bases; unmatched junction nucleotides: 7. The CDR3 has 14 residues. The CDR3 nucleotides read TGTGCCAGCAGCGGGCAGGGGGCGTCAAATGAGCAGTTCTTC. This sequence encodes CASSGQGASNEQFF.

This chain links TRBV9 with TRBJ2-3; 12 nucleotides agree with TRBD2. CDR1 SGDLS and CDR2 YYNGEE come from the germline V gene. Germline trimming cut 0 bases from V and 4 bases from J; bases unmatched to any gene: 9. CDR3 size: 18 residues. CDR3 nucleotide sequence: TGTGCCAGCAGCGTAGGGGCTAGCGGGGGGGCTAGCGCAGATACGCAGTATTTT. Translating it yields CASSVGASGGASADTQYF.

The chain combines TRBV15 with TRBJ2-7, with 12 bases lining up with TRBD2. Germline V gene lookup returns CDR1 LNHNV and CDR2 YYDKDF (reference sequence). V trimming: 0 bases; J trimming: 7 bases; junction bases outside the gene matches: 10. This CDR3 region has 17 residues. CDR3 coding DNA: TGTGCCACCAGCAGAGATCTGGCTAGCGGGGGGGCTCCGGAGCAGTACGTC. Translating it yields CATSRDLASGGAPEQYV.

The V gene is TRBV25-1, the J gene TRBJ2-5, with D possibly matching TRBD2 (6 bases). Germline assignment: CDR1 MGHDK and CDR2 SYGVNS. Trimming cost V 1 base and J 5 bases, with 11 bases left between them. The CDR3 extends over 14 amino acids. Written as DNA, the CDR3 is TGTGCCAGCAGTGAATCTCCAGGGAGGGAGACCCAGTACTTC. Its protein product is CASSESPGRETQYF.

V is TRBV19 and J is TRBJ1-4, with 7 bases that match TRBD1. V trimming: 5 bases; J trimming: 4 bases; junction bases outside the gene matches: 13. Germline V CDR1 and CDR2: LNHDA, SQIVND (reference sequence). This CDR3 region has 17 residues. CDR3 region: CASSPRQGVVDNEKLFF. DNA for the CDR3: TGTGCCAGTAGTCCACGACAGGGAGTAGTGGATAATGAAAAACTGTTTTTT.

CDR3 nucleotide sequence: TGTGCCAGCAGCATTGGACAGGGGATAGGAGGCTACACCTTC. Translation gives CASSIGQGIGGYTF. The rearrangement links TRBV9 to TRBJ1-2, with 9 bases aligning to TRBD1. Germline V gives CDR1 SGDLS, CDR2 YYNGEE. This CDR3 is built from 14 residues. The trim removed 4 bases at V and 8 bases at J, leaving 9 bases unmatched.

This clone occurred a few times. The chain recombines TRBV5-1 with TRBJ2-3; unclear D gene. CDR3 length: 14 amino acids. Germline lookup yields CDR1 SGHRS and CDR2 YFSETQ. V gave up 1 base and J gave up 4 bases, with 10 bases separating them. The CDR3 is CASSLYTNPDTQYF. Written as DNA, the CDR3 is TGCGCCAGCAGCTTGTACACTAACCCAGATACGCAGTATTTT.